One and the same sample provided the 8 T cell receptor beta chains below, sequenced in a study of blood T cell repertoires in COVID-19 (dated by TCRdb to the early 2020s). Libraries were prepared through the immunoSEQ multiplex PCR assay. What TCRdb holds here is the immuneACCESS table cut down to in-frame rearrangements. Part of the clones is not present; checked against another copy, under half of the missing clones reflect an unresolved V gene, and the others are unexplained. This sample lists fewer than 65,000 clones; approximately 91% were detected once. Around 4.2% of the sample is held by the ten biggest clonotypes. Sequencing input: peripheral blood. The receptor set was obtained from a man in his forties or fifties with acute or convalescent COVID-19.

The rearrangement joins TRBV5-1 to TRBJ2-7; D is unresolved. The CDR3 contains 13 residues. V lost 0 bases and J 5 bases, leaving 9 bases between the germline ends. CDR1 and CDR2 from the germline V gene are SGHRS and YFSETQ. The CDR3 DNA follows: TGCGCCAGCAGCTTGGCCTATTCGGACGAGCAGTACTTC. It is translated as CASSLAYSDEQYF.

V gene TRBV7-9 combines with J gene TRBJ2-5, with TRBD1 matching over 7 bases. This CDR3 spans 15 amino acids. V shed 5 bases, J shed 0 bases, and the junction held 6 bases outside the gene matches. Germline loops: CDR1 SEHNR, CDR2 FQNEAQ (reference sequence). This chain's CDR3 is CASSRGQINQETQYF. DNA of the CDR3: TGTGCCAGCAGCAGGGGACAGATCAACCAAGAGACCCAGTACTTC.

This clone was counted a few times. V usage is TRBV5-6 and J usage is TRBJ1-1, with D hard to call. The CDR3 runs 12 residues. Trimming stripped 2 bases from V and 3 bases from J, with 5 bases between. Germline V gene sequence: CDR1 SGHDT, CDR2 YYEEEE. CDR3 DNA sequence: TGTGCCAGCAGCTTAGCCGACACTGAAGCTTTCTTT. The encoded protein is CASSLADTEAFF.

V usage is TRBV3-1 (or the pseudogene TRBV3-2) and J usage is TRBJ2-7; D call uncertain. CDR1 LGHDT and CDR2 YNNKEL come from the germline V gene (reference sequence). CDR3 length: 15 amino acids. V was cut by 4 bases and J by 1 base, with 14 bases left in between. The CDR3 region is CASSPFVPGSYEQYF. CDR3 DNA: TGTGCCAGCAGCCCGTTCGTTCCAGGATCCTACGAGCAGTACTTC.

The chain is built from TRBV7-9 and TRBJ1-2; TRBD1 agrees at 8 bases. CDR1 is SEHNR, CDR2 FQNEAQ, per germline (reference sequence). J lost 7 bases, V lost 5 bases, and 3 bases had no gene match. The CDR3 totals 12 residues. The DNA for the CDR3 is TGTGCCAGCAGCCCCGGACAGGGTGGCTACACCTTC. It translates to CASSPGQGGYTF.

In its sample, this clone was seen a few times. The V and J genes are TRBV7-9 and TRBJ2-7, with TRBD1 matching over 7 bases. This CDR3 is built from 13 residues. The germline V gene has CDR1 SEHNR and CDR2 FQNEAQ (reference sequence). V gave up 3 bases and J gave up 3 bases; unmatched junction bases: 2. CDR3 coding DNA: TGTGCCAGCAGCTTTCGGGACAGCTACGAGCAGTACTTC. This translates into CASSFRDSYEQYF. Combining the CDR3 with reference TRBV7-9 and TRBJ2-7 gives the whole variable domain DTGVSQNPRHKITKRGQNVTFRCDPISEHNRLYWYRQTLGQGPEFLTYFQNEAQLEKSRLLSDRFSAERPKGSFSTLEIQRTEQGDSAMYLCASSFRDSYEQYFGPGTRLTVT.

V and J are TRBV5-6 and TRBJ1-4; 9 nucleotides agree with TRBD1. The CDR3 is 14 residues long. From germline, CDR1 is SGHDT and CDR2 YYEEEE. Trimming removed 0 bases from V and 7 bases from J; junction bases left unmatched: 1. CDR3 amino acids: CASSLDRGLEKLFF. As DNA, the CDR3 is TGTGCCAGCAGCTTGGACAGGGGGCTTGAAAAACTGTTTTTT.

This sequence joins TRBV9 and TRBJ2-5; tentative D call: TRBD2 (6 bases). V was pared by 0 bases and J by 5 bases, with 11 bases between. Germline values: CDR1 SGDLS, CDR2 YYNGEE. The CDR3 covers 14 residues. The CDR3 region is CASSVAGGWETQYF. CDR3 bases: TGTGCCAGCAGCGTAGCTGGGGGGTGGGAGACCCAGTACTTC.